The 5 T cell receptor beta chains given below trace back to one sample, sequenced in a study of blood T cell repertoires in COVID-19. This table comes from immunoSEQ multiplex PCR, and its TCRdb copy is limited to in-frame clones, with some not included. The data show around 130,000 clones, about four fifths seen once. Sequencing was performed on peripheral blood. These receptor sequences come from a man of 80 years or more with acute or convalescent COVID-19.

The V gene is TRBV4-3, the J gene TRBJ2-4; 8 positions match TRBD2. Germline V gives CDR1 LGHNA, CDR2 YSLEER. The CDR3 totals 19 residues. With V trimmed by 0 bases and J by 0 bases, 10 bases remained unmatched. The CDR3 nucleotides read TGCGCCAGCAGCCAAGATCCGGGGGGGGCGGACTTAGCCAAAAACATTCAGTACTTC. Its translation: CASSQDPGGADLAKNIQYF.

The chain links TRBV14 to TRBJ2-3, with D possibly TRBD1 on 6 matching bases. The germline V gene encodes CDR1 SGHDN and CDR2 FVKESK. The CDR3 consists of 14 residues. Trimming removed 10 bases at V and 5 bases at J, with 19 bases between. The CDR3 reads CANQGTPVLDTQYF. CDR3 DNA: TGTGCCAACCAAGGGACACCGGTTTTAGATACGCAGTATTTT.

In DNA form, the CDR3 reads TGCGCCAGCAGCCAAGGGACAGGGGGCCCTTATGAAAAACTGTTTTTT. This codes for CASSQGTGGPYEKLFF. The chain combines TRBV4-1 with TRBJ1-4; 11 bases map to TRBD1. CDR1 and CDR2 (germline): MGHRA, YSYEKL. The CDR3 runs to 16 residues. V was pared by 1 base and J by 6 bases, with 4 bases of the junction left unmatched.

The V and J genes are TRBV4-1 and TRBJ1-2; 11 bases are a match to TRBD1. V lost 0 bases and J lost 7; bases outside the gene matches: 10. Germline CDR1 MGHRA, CDR2 YSYEKL. There are 17 residues in the CDR3. The CDR3 bases are TGCGCCAGCAGCCAAGATGGACCTCGGACAGGGGGCCTTGGCTACACCTTC. Translation: CASSQDGPRTGGLGYTF.

The genes are TRBV24-1 and TRBJ2-5, with 8 bases that match TRBD2. V shed 1 base, J shed 3 bases, and the junction held 3 bases outside the gene matches. Germline V gene lookup returns CDR1 KGHDR and CDR2 SFDVKD. This CDR3 has 15 residues. The CDR3 sequence: CATSDFRAGEETQYF. The CDR3 DNA sequence: TGTGCCACCAGTGATTTCCGAGCGGGGGAAGAGACCCAGTACTTC.